This T cell receptor beta chain came from a study of quantifying T cell responses using KT2 cells. Study overall: RNA was reverse transcribed with TCR alpha and beta constant-region primers. Under optimum conditions, T4 ligation efficiency was estimated at more than 10%. The second PCR ran as a qPCR until a predetermined fluorescence threshold was reached.

A single-stranded UMI oligo with SP2 sequence was ligated to cDNA 3' ends. First-round PCR used roughly 4 cycles and beta primers RC1.1 and RC1.2 covering TRBC1 and TRBC2. Each CDR3 protein gets one entry after TCRdb re-called the UMI-ligation and nested PCR reads with MiXCR. The sample shows tens of thousands of distinct CDR3 sequences, 12% of them seen only once. Unfractionated PBMC were spiked with known numbers of KT2 clone cells. The CDR3 is 15 residues long. V trimming: 5 bases; J trimming: 4 bases; junction bases outside the gene matches: 10. The germline V gene has CDR1 MNHEY and CDR2 SVGAGI. This sequence was found in a human donor. Sequenced input: PBMCs spiked with cells of the T cell clone KT2. V gene TRBV6-5 combines with J gene TRBJ1-1, with 7 bases fitting TRBD1. CDR3 sequence reads: CASSHRGRAVTEAFF. CDR3 DNA sequence: TGTGCCAGCAGTCACAGGGGACGGGCGGTCACTGAAGCTTTCTTT.